Given below is one TCR beta chain in context. The antigen is unknown. Researchers ran the PCR with 60 Vbeta and 13 Jbeta primers. TCRdb's copy holds only in-frame clones and misses some; the assay was immunoSEQ multiplex PCR. The table lists roughly 150,000 clones, around 84% of them singletons. Samples came from healthy bone marrow donors. This sample was included in a study of cytomegalovirus exposure and HLA in healthy donors. Study-level points and caveats: It was only CMV serostatus that was available as immune exposure information.

V shed 3 bases and J shed 4 bases, with 12 bases lying between them. The CDR3 runs to 15 residues. In germline, CDR1 is SGHTA, CDR2 FQGTGA. The receptor comes from a boy aged 2-9 years in good health and CMV-seronegative. Sequencing used PBMCs. This chain connects TRBV7-3 to TRBJ2-2, with D possibly matching TRBD1 (6 bases). In DNA form, the CDR3 reads TGTGCCAGCAGCTTGGTCCAGGGGTCCACCGGGGAGCTGTTTTTT. Translated, it gives CASSLVQGSTGELFF.